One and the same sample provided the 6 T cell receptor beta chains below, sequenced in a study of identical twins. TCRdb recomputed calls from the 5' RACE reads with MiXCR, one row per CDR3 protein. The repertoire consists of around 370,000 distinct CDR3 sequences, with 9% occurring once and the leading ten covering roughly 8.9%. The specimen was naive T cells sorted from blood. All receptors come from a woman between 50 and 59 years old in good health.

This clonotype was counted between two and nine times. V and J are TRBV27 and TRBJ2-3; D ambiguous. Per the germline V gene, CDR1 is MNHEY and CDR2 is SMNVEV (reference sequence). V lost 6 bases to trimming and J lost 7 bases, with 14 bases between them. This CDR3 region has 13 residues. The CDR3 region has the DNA TGTGCCAGCAGAAGACAAGGTGTAAATACGCAGTATTTT. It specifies CASRRQGVNTQYF.

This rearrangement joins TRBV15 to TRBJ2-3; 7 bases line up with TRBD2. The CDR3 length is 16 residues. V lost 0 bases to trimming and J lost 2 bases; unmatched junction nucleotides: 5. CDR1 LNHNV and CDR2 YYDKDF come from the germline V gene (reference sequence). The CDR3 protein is CATSRDEGGPTDTQYF. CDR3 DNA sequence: TGTGCCACCAGCAGAGATGAGGGAGGGCCCACAGATACGCAGTATTTT.

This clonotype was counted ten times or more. The CDR3 here is CAISPSGGTSVYF. The CDR3 region has the DNA TGTGCCATCAGCCCGTCCGGGGGGACTAGCGTTTACTTC. The chain has TRBV10-3 and TRBJ2-5; 10 nucleotides agree with TRBD2. V lost 6 bases to trimming and J lost 14 bases; unmatched junction nucleotides: 12. Germline V gives CDR1 ENHRY, CDR2 SYGVKD. The CDR3 covers 13 residues.

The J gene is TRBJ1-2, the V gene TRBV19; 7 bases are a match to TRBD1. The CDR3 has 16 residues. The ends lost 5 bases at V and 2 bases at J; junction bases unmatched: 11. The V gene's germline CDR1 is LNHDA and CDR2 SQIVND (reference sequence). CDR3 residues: CASSGIDREENYGYTF. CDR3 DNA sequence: TGTGCCAGTAGTGGAATAGACAGGGAGGAAAACTATGGCTACACCTTC.

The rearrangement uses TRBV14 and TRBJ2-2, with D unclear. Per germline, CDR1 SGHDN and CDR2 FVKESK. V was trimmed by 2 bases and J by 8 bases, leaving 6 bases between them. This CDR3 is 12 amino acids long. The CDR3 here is CASSQLWGELFF. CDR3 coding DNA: TGTGCCAGCAGCCAATTGTGGGGGGAGCTGTTTTTT.

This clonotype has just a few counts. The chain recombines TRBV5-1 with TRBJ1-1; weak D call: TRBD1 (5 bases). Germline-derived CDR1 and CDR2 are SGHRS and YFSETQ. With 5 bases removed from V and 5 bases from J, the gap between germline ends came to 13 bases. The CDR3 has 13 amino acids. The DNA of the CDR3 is TGCGCCAGCAGGACAGACGGGTATACTGAAGCTTTCTTT. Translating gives CASRTDGYTEAFF. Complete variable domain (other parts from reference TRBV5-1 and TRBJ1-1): KAGVTQTPRYLIKTRGQQVTLSCSPISGHRSVSWYQQTPGQGLQFLFEYFSETQRNKGNFPGRFSGRQFSNSRSEMNVSTLELGDSALYLCASRTDGYTEAFFGQGTRLTVV.